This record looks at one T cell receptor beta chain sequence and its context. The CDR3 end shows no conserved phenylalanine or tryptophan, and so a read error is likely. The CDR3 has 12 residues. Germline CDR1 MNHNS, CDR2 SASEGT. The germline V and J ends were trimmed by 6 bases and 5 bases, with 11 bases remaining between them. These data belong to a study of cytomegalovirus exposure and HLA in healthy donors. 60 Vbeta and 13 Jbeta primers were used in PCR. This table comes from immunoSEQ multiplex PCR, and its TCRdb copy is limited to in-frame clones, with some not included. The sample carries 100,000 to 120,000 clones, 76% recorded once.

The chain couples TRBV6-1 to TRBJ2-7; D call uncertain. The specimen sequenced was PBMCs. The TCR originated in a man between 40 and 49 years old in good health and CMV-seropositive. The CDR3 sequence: CASRDIGHEQYS. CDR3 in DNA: TGTGCCAGCAGAGACATCGGCCACGAGCAGTACTCC.